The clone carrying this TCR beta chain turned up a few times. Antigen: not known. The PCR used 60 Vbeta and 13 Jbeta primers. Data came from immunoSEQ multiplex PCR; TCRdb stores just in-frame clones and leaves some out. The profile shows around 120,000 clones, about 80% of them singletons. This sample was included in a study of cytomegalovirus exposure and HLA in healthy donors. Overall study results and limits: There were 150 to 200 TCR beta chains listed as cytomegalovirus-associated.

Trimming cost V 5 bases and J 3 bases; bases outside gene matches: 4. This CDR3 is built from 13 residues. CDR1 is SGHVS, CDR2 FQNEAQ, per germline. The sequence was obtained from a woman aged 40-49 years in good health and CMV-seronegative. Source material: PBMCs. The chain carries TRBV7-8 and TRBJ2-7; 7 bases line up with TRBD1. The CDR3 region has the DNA TGTGCCAGCAGCGGGGACAGCCTCTACGAGCAGTACTTC. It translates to CASSGDSLYEQYF.